One sample yielded the 3 T cell receptor beta chains listed below, sequenced in a study of T cells after yellow fever vaccination. TCRdb used MiXCR to reprocess the 5' RACE reads, holding one entry per CDR3 protein. The sample has about 310,000 distinct CDR3 sequences; roughly 3.5% are singletons. The sequencing used PBMCs, collected on the day of the yellow fever booster vaccination. The receptors were gathered from a man aged 18-30 years who received the YFV17D yellow fever vaccine.

This clonotype was found many times. The chain employs TRBV14 and TRBJ2-5, with a tentative D call TRBD1 (5 bases). The length of the CDR3 is 14 residues. The germline gives CDR1 SGHDN, CDR2 FVKESK. With 2 bases removed from V and 1 base from J, the gap between germline ends came to 8 bases. The CDR3 spells CASSQLDTQETQYF. In DNA, the CDR3 is TGTGCCAGCAGCCAATTGGACACCCAAGAGACCCAGTACTTC.

This clonotype was detected ten times or more. The chain carries TRBV5-1 and TRBJ2-5; TRBD2 aligns across 11 bases. There are 17 residues in the CDR3. Germline loops: CDR1 SGHRS, CDR2 YFSETQ. V was clipped by 4 bases and J by 2 bases; unmatched bases: 10. CDR3 loop: CASSRIAGGLKQETQYF. Written as DNA, the CDR3 is TGCGCCAGCAGCCGGATAGCGGGGGGGCTTAAACAAGAGACCCAGTACTTC.

This clonotype showed up many times. This chain connects TRBV6-5 to TRBJ2-2, with a possible D match to TRBD1 (6 bases). This CDR3 comprises 14 residues. Germline V gene sequence: CDR1 MNHEY, CDR2 SVGAGI. Trimming shortened V by 5 bases and J by 4 bases, and 11 bases separated the two germline ends. Here the CDR3 reads CASSLDRRTGELFF. In nucleotides, the CDR3 is TGTGCCAGCAGTCTCGACAGGCGCACCGGGGAGCTGTTTTTT.